This T cell receptor (beta chain) was found in a study of blood T cells in healthy people across ages. Overall study: T cells yielded about one barcoded beta molecule per two cells through template switching. Regarding the study as a whole: Expanded clonotype shifts may have been confounded, as the donors had an unknown CMV status.

The V gene's germline CDR1 is DFQATT and CDR2 SNEGSKA (reference sequence). With 0 bases clipped from V and 2 bases from J, the junction kept 9 bases outside the gene matches. This CDR3 has 16 amino acids. PCR was performed a second time for about 7 to 11 cycles using a sample-barcoded 5' primer and a J-beta primer mix. Any given sample supplied a minimum of 2.5 million CDR3-containing paired-end reads. Each CDR3 protein gets one entry after TCRdb re-called the 5' RACE reads with MiXCR. The profile shows about 290,000 distinct CDR3 sequences, roughly 26% of them singletons. To note about this clonotype: Antigen unknown.

This clonotype originated in a woman between 65 and 79 years old in good health. The chain links TRBV20-1 to TRBJ2-5; 7 bases line up with TRBD2. The specimen was blood. The DNA of the CDR3 is TGCAGTGCTAGAGATGCGGGCCGGACTAGGCAAGAGACCCAGTACTTC. The encoded protein is CSARDAGRTRQETQYF.